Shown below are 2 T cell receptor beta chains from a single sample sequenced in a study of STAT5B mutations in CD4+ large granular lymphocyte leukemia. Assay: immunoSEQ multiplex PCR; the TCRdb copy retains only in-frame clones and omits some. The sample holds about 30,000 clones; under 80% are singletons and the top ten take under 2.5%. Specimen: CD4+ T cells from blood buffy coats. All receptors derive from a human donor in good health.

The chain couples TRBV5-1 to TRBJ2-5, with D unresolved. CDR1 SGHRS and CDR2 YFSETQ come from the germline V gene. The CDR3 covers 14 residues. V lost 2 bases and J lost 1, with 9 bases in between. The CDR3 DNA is TGCGCCAGCAGCTTAGGGCTACGCCAAGAGACCCAGTACTTC. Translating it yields CASSLGLRQETQYF. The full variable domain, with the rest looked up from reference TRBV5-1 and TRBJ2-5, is KAGVTQTPRYLIKTRGQQVTLSCSPISGHRSVSWYQQTPGQGLQFLFEYFSETQRNKGNFPGRFSGRQFSNSRSEMNVSTLELGDSALYLCASSLGLRQETQYFGPGTRLLVL.

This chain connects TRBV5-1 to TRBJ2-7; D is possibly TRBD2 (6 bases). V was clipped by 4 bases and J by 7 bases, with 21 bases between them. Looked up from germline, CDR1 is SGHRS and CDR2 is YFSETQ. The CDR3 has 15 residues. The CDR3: CASSPPLAAAGEQYF. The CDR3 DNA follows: TGCGCCAGCAGCCCCCCGTTAGCGGCGGCCGGAGAGCAGTACTTC.